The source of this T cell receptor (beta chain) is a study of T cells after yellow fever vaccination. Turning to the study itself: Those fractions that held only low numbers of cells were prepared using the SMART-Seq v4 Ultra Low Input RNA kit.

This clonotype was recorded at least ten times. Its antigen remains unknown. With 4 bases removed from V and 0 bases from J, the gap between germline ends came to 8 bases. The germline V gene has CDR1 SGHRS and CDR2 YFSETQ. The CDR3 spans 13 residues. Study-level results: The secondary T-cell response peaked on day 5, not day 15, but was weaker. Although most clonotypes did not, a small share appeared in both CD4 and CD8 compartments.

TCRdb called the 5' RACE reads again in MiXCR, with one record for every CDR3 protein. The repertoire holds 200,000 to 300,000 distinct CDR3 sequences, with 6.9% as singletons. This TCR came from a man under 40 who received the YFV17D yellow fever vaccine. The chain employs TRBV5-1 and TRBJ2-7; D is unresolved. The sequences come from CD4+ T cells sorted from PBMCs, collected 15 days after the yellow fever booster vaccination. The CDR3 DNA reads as TGCGCCAGCAGCCTTCCCAACTCCTACGAGCAGTACTTC. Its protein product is CASSLPNSYEQYF. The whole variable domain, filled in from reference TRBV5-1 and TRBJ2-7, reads KAGVTQTPRYLIKTRGQQVTLSCSPISGHRSVSWYQQTPGQGLQFLFEYFSETQRNKGNFPGRFSGRQFSNSRSEMNVSTLELGDSALYLCASSLPNSYEQYFGPGTRLTVT.